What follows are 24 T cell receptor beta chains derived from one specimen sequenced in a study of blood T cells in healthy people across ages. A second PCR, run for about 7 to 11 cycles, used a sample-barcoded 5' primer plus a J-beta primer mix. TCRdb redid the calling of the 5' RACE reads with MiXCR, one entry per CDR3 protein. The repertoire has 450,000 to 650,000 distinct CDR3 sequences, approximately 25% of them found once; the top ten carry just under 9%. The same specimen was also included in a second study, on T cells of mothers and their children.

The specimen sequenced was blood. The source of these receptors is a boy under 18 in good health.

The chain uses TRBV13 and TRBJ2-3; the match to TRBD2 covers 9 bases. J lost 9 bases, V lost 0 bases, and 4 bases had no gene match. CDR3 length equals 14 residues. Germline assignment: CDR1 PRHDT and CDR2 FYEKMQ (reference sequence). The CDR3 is CASSLGRREGTQYF. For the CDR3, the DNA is TGTGCCAGCAGCTTAGGCCGGCGGGAGGGGACGCAGTATTTT.

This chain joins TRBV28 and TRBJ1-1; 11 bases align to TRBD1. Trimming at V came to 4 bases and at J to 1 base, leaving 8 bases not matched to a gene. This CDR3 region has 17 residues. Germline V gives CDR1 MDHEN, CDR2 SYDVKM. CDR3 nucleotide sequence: TGTGCCAGCAGTTCCACCGGGACAGGGGGAACGAACACTGAAGCTTTCTTT. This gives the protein CASSSTGTGGTNTEAFF.

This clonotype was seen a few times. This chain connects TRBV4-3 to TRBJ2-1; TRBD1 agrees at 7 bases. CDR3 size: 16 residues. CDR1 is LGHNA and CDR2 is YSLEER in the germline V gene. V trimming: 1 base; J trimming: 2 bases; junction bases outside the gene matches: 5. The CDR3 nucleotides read TGCGCCAGCAGCCAAGGGACAGGCTTTGCCTACAATGAGCAGTTCTTC. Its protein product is CASSQGTGFAYNEQFF.

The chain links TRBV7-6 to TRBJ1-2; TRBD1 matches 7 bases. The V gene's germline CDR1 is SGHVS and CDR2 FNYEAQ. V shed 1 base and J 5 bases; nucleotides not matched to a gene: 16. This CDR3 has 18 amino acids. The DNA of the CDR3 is TGTGCCAGCAGCTTAGACCCATCCGGGACAGCACCTTTTTATGGCTACACCTTC. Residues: CASSLDPSGTAPFYGYTF.

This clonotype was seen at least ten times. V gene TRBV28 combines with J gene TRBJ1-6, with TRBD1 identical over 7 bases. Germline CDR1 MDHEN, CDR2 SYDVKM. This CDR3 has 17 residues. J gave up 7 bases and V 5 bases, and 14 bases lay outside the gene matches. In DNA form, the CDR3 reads TGTGCCAGCAGTCAAGTTACCGGGACAGAGTTCAATTCACCCCTCCACTTT. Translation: CASSQVTGTEFNSPLHF. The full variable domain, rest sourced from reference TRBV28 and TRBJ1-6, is DVKVTQSSRYLVKRTGEKVFLECVQDMDHENMFWYRQDPGLGLRLIYFSYDVKMKEKGDIPEGYSVSREKKERFSLILESASTNQTSMYLCASSQVTGTEFNSPLHFGNGTRLTVT.

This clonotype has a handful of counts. The CDR3 bases are TGTGCCAGCAGGGTGGGACTAGCGAACGAGCAGTACTTC. It specifies CASRVGLANEQYF. The rearrangement joins TRBV28 to TRBJ2-5; TRBD2 agrees at 10 bases. The end of the DNA fits TRBJ2-7 better, so the J call may be wrong. Germline V gene sequence: CDR1 MDHEN, CDR2 SYDVKM. The CDR3 is 13 residues long.

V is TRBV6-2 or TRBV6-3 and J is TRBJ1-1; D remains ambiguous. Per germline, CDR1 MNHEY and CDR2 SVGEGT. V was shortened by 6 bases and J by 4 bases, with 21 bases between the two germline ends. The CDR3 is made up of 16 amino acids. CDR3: CASRSAGSGSGTEAFF. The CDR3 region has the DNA TGTGCCAGCAGATCAGCCGGCTCGGGGAGCGGCACTGAAGCTTTCTTT.

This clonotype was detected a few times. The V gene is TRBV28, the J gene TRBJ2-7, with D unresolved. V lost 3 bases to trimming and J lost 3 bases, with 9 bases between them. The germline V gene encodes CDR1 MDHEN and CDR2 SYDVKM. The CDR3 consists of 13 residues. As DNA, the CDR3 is TGTGCCAGCAGTTTGAGTCAAGTCTACGAGCAGTACTTC. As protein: CASSLSQVYEQYF.

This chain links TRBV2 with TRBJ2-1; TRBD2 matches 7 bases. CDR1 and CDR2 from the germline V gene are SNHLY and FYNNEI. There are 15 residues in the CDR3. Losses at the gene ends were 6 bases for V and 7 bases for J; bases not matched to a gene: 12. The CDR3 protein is CASRPTSQGPNEQFF. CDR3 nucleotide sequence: TGTGCCAGCAGGCCGACTAGCCAGGGTCCAAATGAGCAGTTCTTC.

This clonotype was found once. CDR3 bases: TGCGCCAGCAGCCACCTCTTCCCTGGACAGGAGGGCACCGGGGAGCTGTTTTTT. It specifies CASSHLFPGQEGTGELFF. The chain uses TRBV4-3 and TRBJ2-2; a possible D gene is TRBD1 (7 bases). V lost 3 bases to trimming and J lost 4 bases, with 21 bases between them. The CDR3 is made up of 18 amino acids. Germline V gives CDR1 LGHNA, CDR2 YSLEER.

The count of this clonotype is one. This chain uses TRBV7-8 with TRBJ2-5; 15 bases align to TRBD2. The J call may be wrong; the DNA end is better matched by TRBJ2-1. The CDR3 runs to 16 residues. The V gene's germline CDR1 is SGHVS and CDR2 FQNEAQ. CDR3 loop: CASSPGTSGRLDEQFF. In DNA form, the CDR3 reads TGTGCCAGCAGCCCGGGGACTAGCGGGAGGTTGGATGAGCAGTTCTTC.

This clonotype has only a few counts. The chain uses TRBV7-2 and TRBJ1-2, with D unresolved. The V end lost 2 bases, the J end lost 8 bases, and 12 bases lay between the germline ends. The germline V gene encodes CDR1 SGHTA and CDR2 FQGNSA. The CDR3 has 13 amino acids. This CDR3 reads CASSLTPPVGYTF. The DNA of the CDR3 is TGTGCCAGCAGCTTAACTCCCCCGGTGGGCTACACCTTC.

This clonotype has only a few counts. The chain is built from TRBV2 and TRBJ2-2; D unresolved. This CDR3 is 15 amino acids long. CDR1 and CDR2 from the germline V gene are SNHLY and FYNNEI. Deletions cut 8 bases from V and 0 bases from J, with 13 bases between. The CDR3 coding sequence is TGTGCCAGCGACTTTGATGGAGCGAACACCGGGGAGCTGTTTTTT. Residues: CASDFDGANTGELFF.

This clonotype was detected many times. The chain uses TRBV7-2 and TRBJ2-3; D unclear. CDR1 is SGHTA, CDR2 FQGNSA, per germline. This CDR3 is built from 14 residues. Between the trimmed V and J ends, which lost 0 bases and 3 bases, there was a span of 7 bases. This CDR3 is CASSLALGTDTQYF. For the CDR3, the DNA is TGTGCCAGCAGCTTAGCGCTGGGTACAGATACGCAGTATTTT.

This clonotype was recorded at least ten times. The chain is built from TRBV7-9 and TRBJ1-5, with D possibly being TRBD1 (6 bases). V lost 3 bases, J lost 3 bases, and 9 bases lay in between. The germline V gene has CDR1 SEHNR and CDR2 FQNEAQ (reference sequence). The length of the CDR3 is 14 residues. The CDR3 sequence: CASSLMGANQPQHF. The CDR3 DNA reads TGTGCCAGCAGCTTGATGGGGGCCAATCAGCCCCAGCATTTT.

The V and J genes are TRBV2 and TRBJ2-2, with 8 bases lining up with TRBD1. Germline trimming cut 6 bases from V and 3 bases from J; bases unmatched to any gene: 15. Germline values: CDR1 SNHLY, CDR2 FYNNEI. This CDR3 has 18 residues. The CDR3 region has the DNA TGTGCCAGCAGGGCCGGGACAGGCCAAGGGCCTTACACCGGGGAGCTGTTTTTT. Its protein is CASRAGTGQGPYTGELFF.

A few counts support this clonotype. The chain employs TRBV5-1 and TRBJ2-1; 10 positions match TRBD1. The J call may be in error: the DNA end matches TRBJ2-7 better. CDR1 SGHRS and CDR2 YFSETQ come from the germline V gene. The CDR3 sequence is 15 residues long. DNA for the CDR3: TGCGCCAGCAGGACGACAGGGGGCTCCTCCTACGAGCAGTACTTC. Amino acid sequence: CASRTTGGSSYEQYF.

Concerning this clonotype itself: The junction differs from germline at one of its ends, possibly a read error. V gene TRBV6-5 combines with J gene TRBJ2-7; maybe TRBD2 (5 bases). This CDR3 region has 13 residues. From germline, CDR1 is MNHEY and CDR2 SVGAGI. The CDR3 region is CASSRHRDDEQYF. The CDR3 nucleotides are TGCGCCAGCAGCAGACATCGGGATGACGAGCAGTACTTC.

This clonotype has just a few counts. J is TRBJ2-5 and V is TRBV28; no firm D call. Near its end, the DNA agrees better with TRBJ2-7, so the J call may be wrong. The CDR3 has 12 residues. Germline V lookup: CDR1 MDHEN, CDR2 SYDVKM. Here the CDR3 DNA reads TGTGCCAGCAGCTCGACTGAAAGCGAGCAGTACTTC. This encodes CASSSTESEQYF.

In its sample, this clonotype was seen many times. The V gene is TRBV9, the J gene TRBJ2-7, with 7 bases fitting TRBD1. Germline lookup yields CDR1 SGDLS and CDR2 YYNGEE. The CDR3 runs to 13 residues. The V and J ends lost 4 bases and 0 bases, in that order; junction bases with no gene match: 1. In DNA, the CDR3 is TGTGCCAGCAGCCAGGGGGTCTCCTACGAGCAGTACTTC. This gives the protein CASSQGVSYEQYF.

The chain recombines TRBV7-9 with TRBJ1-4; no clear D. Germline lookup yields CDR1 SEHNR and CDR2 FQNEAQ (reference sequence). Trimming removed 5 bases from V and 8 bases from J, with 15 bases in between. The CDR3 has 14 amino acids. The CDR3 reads CASSRPLKGEKLFF. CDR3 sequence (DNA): TGTGCCAGCAGCCGGCCCCTAAAGGGAGAAAAACTGTTTTTT.

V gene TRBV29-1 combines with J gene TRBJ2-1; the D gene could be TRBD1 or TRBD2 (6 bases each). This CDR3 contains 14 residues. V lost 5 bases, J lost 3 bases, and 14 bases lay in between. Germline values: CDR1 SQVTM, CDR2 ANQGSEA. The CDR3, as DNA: TGCAGCGTTCTGAAGGGGGGCTTCTACAATGAGCAGTTCTTC. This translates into CSVLKGGFYNEQFF.

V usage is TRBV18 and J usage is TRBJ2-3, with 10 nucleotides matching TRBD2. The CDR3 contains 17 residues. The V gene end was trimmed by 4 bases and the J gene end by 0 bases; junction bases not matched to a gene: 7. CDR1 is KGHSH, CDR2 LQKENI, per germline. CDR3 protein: CASSLRIAGGSTDTQYF. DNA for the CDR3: TGTGCCAGCTCACTGCGAATAGCGGGAGGAAGCACAGATACGCAGTATTTT.

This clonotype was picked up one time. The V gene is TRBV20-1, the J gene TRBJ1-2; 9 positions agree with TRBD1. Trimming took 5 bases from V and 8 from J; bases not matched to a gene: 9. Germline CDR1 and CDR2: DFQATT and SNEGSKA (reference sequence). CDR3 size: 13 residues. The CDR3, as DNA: TGCAGTGCTGACTCCGGGACAGGGCCCGGCTACACCTTC. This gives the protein CSADSGTGPGYTF.